Following are 14 T cell receptor beta chains from one sample sequenced in a study of T cell responses to AZD1222 COVID-19 vaccine. The table came from immunoSEQ multiplex PCR; TCRdb's copy has only in-frame clones and leaves some out. The sample consists of tens of thousands of clones, less than 95% of them appearing once. Sequences were derived from peripheral blood, sampled 28 days after the second AZD1222 dose. Receptors were obtained from an adult who received the AZD1222 COVID-19 vaccine.

This clone occurred a few times. An end of the junction does not agree with germline; a read error may underlie this. This chain uses TRBV10-3 with TRBJ1-2; D not certain. The CDR3 runs 13 residues. Germline V gene data show CDR1 as ENHRY and CDR2 as SYGVKD. CDR3 sequence reads: CATSPQPAYGYTF. Here the CDR3 DNA reads TGTGCCACCAGTCCGCAGCCCGCCTATGGCTACACCTTC.

This clone turned up a few times. V gene TRBV14 combines with J gene TRBJ1-1; 8 bases map to TRBD1. The V segment lost 3 bases and the J segment 4 bases; nucleotides outside the gene matches: 4. Per the germline V gene, CDR1 is SGHDN and CDR2 is FVKESK. CDR3 length: 14 residues. CDR3 DNA sequence: TGTGCCAGCAGCCAGTCAGGGGGCCGCACTGAAGCTTTCTTT. Translating gives CASSQSGGRTEAFF. Full variable domain (missing parts from reference TRBV14 and TRBJ1-1): EAGVTQFPSHSVIEKGQTVTLRCDPISGHDNLYWYRRVMGKEIKFLLHFVKESKQDESGMPNNRFLAERTGGTYSTLKVQPAELEDSGVYFCASSQSGGRTEAFFGQGTRLTVV.

This chain links TRBV6-1 with TRBJ2-5; 9 positions match TRBD1. Germline V gene data show CDR1 as MNHNS and CDR2 as SASEGT. The CDR3 extends over 15 amino acids. V shed 0 bases, J shed 1 base, and the junction held 0 bases outside the gene matches. This CDR3 reads CASSEATGGQETQYF. The DNA for the CDR3 is TGTGCCAGCAGTGAAGCGACAGGGGGCCAAGAGACCCAGTACTTC.

The chain combines TRBV4-2 with TRBJ2-2, with 8 bases matching TRBD1. V dropped 4 bases and J dropped 6; count of bases not matched to a gene: 7. From germline, CDR1 is LGHNA and CDR2 YNFKEQ. This CDR3 is built from 15 residues. The CDR3 bases are TGTGCCAGCAGCCGGACAGGGTTGGGGGCCGGGGAGCTGTTTTTT. The encoded protein is CASSRTGLGAGELFF.

The chain joins TRBV28 to TRBJ1-6; D remains unclear. Trimming stripped 2 bases from V and 6 bases from J, with 2 bases between. This CDR3 contains 12 residues. Germline-derived CDR1 and CDR2 are MDHEN and SYDVKM. CDR3 sequence: CASSLPNSPLHF. CDR3 nucleotides: TGTGCCAGCAGTTTACCTAATTCACCCCTCCACTTT.

The V gene is TRBV5-1, the J gene TRBJ2-3; perhaps TRBD1 as D (6 bases). V lost 1 base, J lost 5 bases, and 17 bases lay in between. Per the germline V gene, CDR1 is SGHRS and CDR2 is YFSETQ. The CDR3 loop spans 16 amino acids. The CDR3 here is CASSLIQGMVGDTQYF. The CDR3 DNA sequence: TGCGCCAGCAGCTTGATACAGGGAATGGTGGGAGATACGCAGTATTTT.

This clone was observed a single time. The chain joins TRBV5-1 to TRBJ1-2; 9 nucleotides align to TRBD1. V lost 0 bases to trimming and J lost 8 bases; unmatched junction nucleotides: 5. From germline, CDR1 is SGHRS and CDR2 YFSETQ. This CDR3 has 14 amino acids. DNA for the CDR3: TGCGCCAGCAGCTTGGGGGACAGGGAAGGAGGCTACACCTTC. Translating gives CASSLGDREGGYTF.

The chain carries TRBV7-3 and TRBJ1-2; 7 positions agree with TRBD1. CDR1 and CDR2 (germline): SGHTA, FQGTGA. The CDR3 has 14 residues. V dropped 0 bases and J dropped 8; count of bases not matched to a gene: 6. This CDR3 reads CASSLTGGVEGYTF. Here the CDR3 DNA reads TGTGCCAGCAGCTTAACAGGGGGCGTGGAGGGCTACACCTTC.

CDR3 sequence reads: CASSYTGGGTNEKLFF. DNA of the CDR3: TGTGCCAGCAGTTATACAGGGGGCGGAACTAATGAAAAACTGTTTTTT. This chain connects TRBV27 to TRBJ1-4; 9 bases fit TRBD1. The CDR3 extends over 16 amino acids. Trimming at V came to 4 bases and at J to 1 base, leaving 4 bases not matched to a gene. Germline CDR1 is MNHEY and CDR2 is SMNVEV (reference sequence).

The chain has TRBV6-5 and TRBJ1-5; a possible D gene is TRBD1 (5 bases). Germline CDR1 MNHEY, CDR2 SVGAGI. Trimming took 6 bases from V and 4 from J, leaving 16 bases between them. The CDR3 has 15 residues. Here the CDR3 reads CASSSRPWGNQPQHF. In DNA form, the CDR3 reads TGTGCCAGCAGCTCTCGACCCTGGGGGAATCAGCCCCAGCATTTT.

A word on this clone: The junction departs from germline at one end; a sequencing error may be responsible. This chain joins TRBV7-8 and TRBJ2-5; D gene ambiguous. The CDR3 totals 11 residues. CDR1 and CDR2 from the germline V gene are SGHVS and FQNEAQ. For the CDR3, the DNA is TGTGCCAGCAGCTTAGAGTACATAACCCACTTC. Translation gives CASSLEYITHF.

This chain links TRBV6-5 with TRBJ2-1; D is tentatively TRBD1 or TRBD2 (5 bases each). CDR1 and CDR2 (germline): MNHEY, SVGAGI. The CDR3 loop spans 15 amino acids. V gave up 7 bases and J gave up 6 bases, with 19 bases separating them. The CDR3 region is CASTSGTWPSNEQFF. The CDR3 bases are TGTGCCAGCACCTCTGGGACGTGGCCGAGCAATGAGCAGTTCTTC.

The V and J genes are TRBV6-6 and TRBJ2-5, with TRBD2 matching 7 bases. The CDR3 runs 15 residues. The V gene's germline CDR1 is MNHNY and CDR2 SVGAGI (reference sequence). J gave up 5 bases and V 2 bases, and 8 bases lay outside the gene matches. The CDR3 loop reads CASSYTGTTGETQYF. CDR3 DNA sequence: TGTGCCAGCAGTTACACCGGGACTACCGGGGAGACCCAGTACTTC.

The chain couples TRBV3-1 (or the pseudogene TRBV3-2) to TRBJ1-1; D unclear. V lost 1 base to trimming and J lost 4 bases, with 4 bases between them. Looked up from germline, CDR1 is LGHDT and CDR2 is YNNKEL (reference sequence). CDR3 length equals 12 residues. The CDR3 here is CASSQGVTEAFF. In DNA form, the CDR3 reads TGTGCCAGCAGCCAAGGAGTCACTGAAGCTTTCTTT.